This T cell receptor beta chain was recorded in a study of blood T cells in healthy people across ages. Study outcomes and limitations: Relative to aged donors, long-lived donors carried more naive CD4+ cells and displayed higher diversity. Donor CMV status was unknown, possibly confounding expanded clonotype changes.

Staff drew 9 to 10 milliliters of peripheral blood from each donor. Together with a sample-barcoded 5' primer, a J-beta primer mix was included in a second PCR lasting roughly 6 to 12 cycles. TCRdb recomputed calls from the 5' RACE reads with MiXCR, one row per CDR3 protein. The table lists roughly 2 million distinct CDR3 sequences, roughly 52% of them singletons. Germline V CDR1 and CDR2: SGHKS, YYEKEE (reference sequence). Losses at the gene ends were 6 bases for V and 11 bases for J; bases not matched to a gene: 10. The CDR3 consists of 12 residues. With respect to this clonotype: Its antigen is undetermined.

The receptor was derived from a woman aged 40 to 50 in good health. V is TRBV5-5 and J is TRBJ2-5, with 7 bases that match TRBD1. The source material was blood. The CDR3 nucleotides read TGTGCCAGCATGGAGACAGGGATAGAGCAGTACTTC. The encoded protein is CASMETGIEQYF.